This TCR beta chain comes out of a study of memory CD4+ T cells and cytomegalovirus serostatus. This clone has only a few counts. The sort gate was single viable CD3+CD4+CD8-CD45RO+ cells for memory CD4+ T cells. The CDR3 totals 13 residues. J lost 2 bases, V lost 3 bases, and 0 bases had no gene match. Germline CDR1 reads SGHAT; CDR2 reads FQNNGV. Here immunoSEQ multiplex PCR was the method, and the copy in TCRdb shows in-frame clones only, minus some. The sample holds under 45,000 clones, over 65% seen once. The receptor was derived from an adult in good health and CMV-seronegative. This chain joins TRBV11-2 and TRBJ2-7, with TRBD1 matching over 8 bases. The sample comprised memory CD4+ T cells from blood. DNA of the CDR3: TGTGCCAGCAGCTTGGACAGGGCCTACGAGCAGTACTTC. Its protein product is CASSLDRAYEQYF.